Listed below are T cell receptor beta chains from one sample, sequenced in a study of regulatory T cells in long-lasting Graves disease. One entry per CDR3 protein results from TCRdb running MiXCR on the multiplex PCR reads. In the table there are 350,000 to 500,000 distinct CDR3 sequences, around 15% of which are singletons. In addition, the sample was reused for a study of T cells in Graves' hyperthyroidism and ophthalmopathy.

Sequenced here: peripheral blood mononuclear cells (PBMCs), sampled at new diagnosis, from a patient treated with antithyroid drugs. The receptors here all came from a woman between 50 and 59 years old with Graves disease. CDR3s include the opening cysteine and the closing phenylalanine or tryptophan. Each record gives: D gene, V gene, clone size, J gene, CDR3 DNA, CDR3 protein. A D gene is named only where the DNA matches it firmly. Size is omitted from some rows. Given values are once, few, many or a class for expanded clones.

d_gene: -
v_gene: TRBV6-2/TRBV6-3
abundance: -
j_gene: TRBJ2-7
CDR3nt: TGTGCCAGCAGACCGAGGGGGGGTAGCTCCTACGAGCAGTACTTC
CDR3aa: CASRPRGGSSYEQYF

d_gene: -
v_gene: TRBV28
abundance: few
j_gene: TRBJ1-1
CDR3nt: TGTGCGTCGAAATGGGCAGGGGTCATTGGCACTGAAGCTTTCTTT
CDR3aa: CASKWAGVIGTEAFF

d_gene: TRBD1
v_gene: TRBV7-8
abundance: many
j_gene: TRBJ2-6
CDR3nt: TGTGCCAGCAGCTTACAGGCAGGGGGTGTTCTGGGTGGGGCCAACGTCCTGACTTTC
CDR3aa: CASSLQAGGVLGGANVLTF

d_gene: TRBD2
v_gene: TRBV18
abundance: few
j_gene: TRBJ2-7
CDR3nt: TGTGCCAGCTCACCACTCCCGTCCGGACTAGCGGGAGGTATAGGGTACGAGCAGTACTTC
CDR3aa: CASSPLPSGLAGGIGYEQYF

d_gene: TRBD2
v_gene: TRBV3-1
abundance: -
j_gene: TRBJ2-7
CDR3nt: TGTGCCAGCAGTCCTAGCGGGAGGTTCACCTACGAGCAGTACTTC
CDR3aa: CASSPSGRFTYEQYF

d_gene: TRBD1
v_gene: TRBV6-5
abundance: many
j_gene: TRBJ1-2
CDR3nt: TGTGCCAGCAGTTACTCGACAGGGCAGGGGGGCTACACCTTC
CDR3aa: CASSYSTGQGGYTF

d_gene: -
v_gene: TRBV9
abundance: few
j_gene: TRBJ2-1
CDR3nt: TGTGCCAGCAGCGGGGACACGGACTCTCGCAATGAGCAGTTCTTC
CDR3aa: CASSGDTDSRNEQFF

d_gene: -
v_gene: TRBV13
abundance: few
j_gene: TRBJ2-7
CDR3nt: TGTGCCAGCAGCTTGCAATACGGGACCCAGACCTACGAGCAGTACTTC
CDR3aa: CASSLQYGTQTYEQYF

d_gene: TRBD1
v_gene: TRBV5-1
abundance: -
j_gene: TRBJ1-2
CDR3nt: TGCGCCAGCAGCTCGGACAGGGGTAGTGGCTACACCTTC
CDR3aa: CASSSDRGSGYTF

d_gene: -
v_gene: TRBV25-1
abundance: few
j_gene: TRBJ2-7
CDR3nt: TGTGCCAGCAGTGACTTGGGCGAGCAGTACTTC
CDR3aa: CASSDLGEQYF

d_gene: TRBD1
v_gene: TRBV30
abundance: few
j_gene: TRBJ2-1
CDR3nt: TGTGCCTGGAAAGGGACAGGGGATGAGCAGTTCTTC
CDR3aa: CAWKGTGDEQFF

d_gene: TRBD1
v_gene: TRBV20-1
abundance: -
j_gene: TRBJ1-3
CDR3nt: TGCAGTGCTAGAGCGGGACAGGGCTTCTCTGGAAACACCATATATTTT
CDR3aa: CSARAGQGFSGNTIYF

d_gene: TRBD2
v_gene: TRBV7-3
abundance: many
j_gene: TRBJ2-5
CDR3nt: TGTGCCAGCAGCAGGGCTAGCGGGACCGGAGAGACCCAGTACTTC
CDR3aa: CASSRASGTGETQYF

d_gene: TRBD1
v_gene: TRBV12-3/TRBV12-4
abundance: many
j_gene: TRBJ1-1
CDR3nt: TGTGCCAGCAGCGATGGGACAGGGGGGGGAGAGACTGAAGCTTTCTTT
CDR3aa: CASSDGTGGGETEAFF

d_gene: -
v_gene: TRBV29-1
abundance: -
j_gene: TRBJ1-4
CDR3nt: TGCAGCGTTTACAACGATGAAAAACTGTTTTTT
CDR3aa: CSVYNDEKLFF

d_gene: -
v_gene: TRBV10-3
abundance: many
j_gene: TRBJ1-5
CDR3nt: TGTGCCATCAGTGAGTCGGGGAATATTCAGCCCCAGCATTTT
CDR3aa: CAISESGNIQPQHF

d_gene: -
v_gene: TRBV6-5
abundance: few
j_gene: TRBJ2-7
CDR3nt: TGTGCCAGCAGTTACCCAGGACAGGGAGGGTCCTACGAGCAGTACTTC
CDR3aa: CASSYPGQGGSYEQYF

d_gene: -
v_gene: TRBV3-1
abundance: -
j_gene: TRBJ2-7
CDR3nt: TGTGCCAGCAGCCAGGGGACTGTTCCCTACGAGCAGTACTTC
CDR3aa: CASSQGTVPYEQYF

d_gene: -
v_gene: TRBV2
abundance: many
j_gene: TRBJ1-5
CDR3nt: TGTGCCGGCAGAAACACCGGGACCAGCAATCAGCCCCAGCATTTT
CDR3aa: CAGRNTGTSNQPQHF

d_gene: TRBD1
v_gene: TRBV6-1
abundance: -
j_gene: TRBJ1-5
CDR3nt: TGTGCCAGCAGTGAGCAGGGGGAGGTTCAGCCCCAGCATTTT
CDR3aa: CASSEQGEVQPQHF

d_gene: TRBD2
v_gene: TRBV20-1
abundance: many
j_gene: TRBJ2-1
CDR3nt: TGCAGTGCTAGACTAGCGGCAATCAATGAGCAGTTCTTC
CDR3aa: CSARLAAINEQFF

d_gene: -
v_gene: TRBV12-3/TRBV12-4
abundance: -
j_gene: TRBJ2-7
CDR3nt: TGTGCCAGCAGCCCCGCGCTATTATACGAGCAGTACTTC
CDR3aa: CASSPALLYEQYF

d_gene: TRBD1
v_gene: TRBV4-1
abundance: few
j_gene: TRBJ2-7
CDR3nt: TGCGCCAGCAGCCAAATCGCAGGGGGAACCTACGAGCAGTACTTC
CDR3aa: CASSQIAGGTYEQYF

d_gene: TRBD1
v_gene: TRBV5-6
abundance: -
j_gene: TRBJ2-7
CDR3nt: TGTGCCAGCAGCGGTGCCGGGACAGGGTATCGGTACGAGCAGTACTTC
CDR3aa: CASSGAGTGYRYEQYF

d_gene: -
v_gene: TRBV24-1
abundance: few
j_gene: TRBJ2-7
CDR3nt: TGTGCCACCAGTGACCGGACAGTCGTCACGGGCGAGCAGTACTTC
CDR3aa: CATSDRTVVTGEQYF

d_gene: -
v_gene: TRBV10-3
abundance: few
j_gene: TRBJ1-1
CDR3nt: TGTGCCATCAGTTTCTTGAACACTGAAGCTTTCTTT
CDR3aa: CAISFLNTEAFF

d_gene: -
v_gene: TRBV11-2
abundance: many
j_gene: TRBJ2-1
CDR3nt: TGTGCCAGCACCCCCTCGGGGCTGGAGTACAATGAGCAGTTCTTC
CDR3aa: CASTPSGLEYNEQFF

d_gene: -
v_gene: TRBV11-2
abundance: few
j_gene: TRBJ2-7
CDR3nt: TGTGCCAGCAGCTTAGAACCAGGCTACGAGCAGTACTTC
CDR3aa: CASSLEPGYEQYF

d_gene: -
v_gene: TRBV18
abundance: many
j_gene: TRBJ1-4
CDR3nt: TGTGCCAGCTCACAACTGCAGGCCGCGGATGAAAAACTGTTTTTT
CDR3aa: CASSQLQAADEKLFF

d_gene: TRBD1
v_gene: TRBV20-1
abundance: -
j_gene: TRBJ2-7
CDR3nt: TGCAGTGCTACTCGGACAGGGGGCGCCTACGAGCAGTACTTC
CDR3aa: CSATRTGGAYEQYF

d_gene: -
v_gene: TRBV11-2
abundance: many
j_gene: TRBJ2-5
CDR3nt: TGTGCCAGCAGCTTAGTCCCGGGAGACGGCCAAGAGACCCAGTACTTC
CDR3aa: CASSLVPGDGQETQYF

d_gene: -
v_gene: TRBV4-1
abundance: few
j_gene: TRBJ2-7
CDR3nt: TGCGCCAGCAGCCAAGCGGGTTCCCTCCCTTCACTTTACGAGCAGTACTTC
CDR3aa: CASSQAGSLPSLYEQYF

d_gene: -
v_gene: TRBV19
abundance: once
j_gene: TRBJ1-5
CDR3nt: TGTGCCAGTAGTATAACCGGGGTCGGTCAGCCCCAGCATTTT
CDR3aa: CASSITGVGQPQHF

d_gene: TRBD2
v_gene: TRBV2
abundance: many
j_gene: TRBJ2-7
CDR3nt: TGTGCCAGTCGAGGGACTAGCGGGAACTCCTACGAGCAGTACTTC
CDR3aa: CASRGTSGNSYEQYF

d_gene: TRBD2
v_gene: TRBV5-1
abundance: many
j_gene: TRBJ2-1
CDR3nt: TGCGCCAGCAGCTTGGGAGCGGGAGGGCCCCCTGAGCAGTTCTTC
CDR3aa: CASSLGAGGPPEQFF

d_gene: -
v_gene: TRBV24-1
abundance: many
j_gene: TRBJ2-5
CDR3nt: TGTGCCACCAGTGATGGGGGGCCGGAGACCCAGTACTTC
CDR3aa: CATSDGGPETQYF

d_gene: -
v_gene: TRBV6-1
abundance: many
j_gene: TRBJ1-1
CDR3nt: TGTGCCAGCAGGGCGGGGGATCGGGACACTGAAGCTTTCTTT
CDR3aa: CASRAGDRDTEAFF

d_gene: TRBD1
v_gene: TRBV28
abundance: many
j_gene: TRBJ2-7
CDR3nt: TGTGCCAGCAGTTCGGGACAGGATCACTACGAGCAGTACTTC
CDR3aa: CASSSGQDHYEQYF

d_gene: TRBD2
v_gene: TRBV12-3/TRBV12-4
abundance: many
j_gene: TRBJ2-4
CDR3nt: TGTGCCAGCACCAGGACTAGCGGGACATTTCCCCTCTTC
CDR3aa: CASTRTSGTFPLF

d_gene: -
v_gene: TRBV2
abundance: many
j_gene: TRBJ1-5
CDR3nt: TGTGCCAGCAATCGGGACCACAATCAGCCCCAGCATTTT
CDR3aa: CASNRDHNQPQHF

d_gene: TRBD2
v_gene: TRBV30
abundance: many
j_gene: TRBJ2-3
CDR3nt: TGTGCCTGGAGTGTAACTAGCGGGATGCAGTATTTT
CDR3aa: CAWSVTSGMQYF

d_gene: TRBD1
v_gene: TRBV5-4
abundance: many
j_gene: TRBJ2-5
CDR3nt: TGTGCCAGCAGCGGAGGGGGACAGGGGTCGGAGACCCAGTACTTC
CDR3aa: CASSGGGQGSETQYF